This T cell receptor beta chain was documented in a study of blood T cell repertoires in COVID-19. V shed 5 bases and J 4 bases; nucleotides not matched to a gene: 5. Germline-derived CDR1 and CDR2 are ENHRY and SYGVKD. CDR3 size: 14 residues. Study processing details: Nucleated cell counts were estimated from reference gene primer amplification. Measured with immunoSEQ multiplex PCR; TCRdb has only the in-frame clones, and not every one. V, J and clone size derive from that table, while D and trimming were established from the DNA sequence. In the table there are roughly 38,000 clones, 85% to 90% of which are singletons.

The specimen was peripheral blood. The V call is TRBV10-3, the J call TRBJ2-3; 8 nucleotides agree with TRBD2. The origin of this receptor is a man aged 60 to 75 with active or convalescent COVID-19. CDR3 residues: CAISKTSEADTQYF. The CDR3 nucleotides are TGTGCCATCAGTAAGACTAGCGAGGCAGATACGCAGTATTTT.